This TCR beta chain was documented in a study of breast tumors, draining lymph nodes, adjacent tissues. Findings and caveats of the study: The data were judged consistent with most tumor T cells coming from lymph node and expanding in tumor. That most tumor T cells come from lymph nodes remained unproven. Tumors had less TCR diversity than lymph nodes, more than nontumor tissue. Tumor and nontumor repertoires were significantly more similar in luminal-like than in basal-like breast cancer.

Samples came from axillary lymph nodes draining the breast cancer. This clonotype has only a few counts. Its antigen is currently unknown. This may be a read error, as it is one base from a much larger clone. The CDR3 has 14 residues. V lost 3 bases and J 3 bases, leaving 10 bases between the germline ends. TCRdb recomputed calls from the multiplex PCR reads with MiXCR, one row per CDR3 protein. The table includes 85,000 to 130,000 distinct CDR3 sequences, roughly 33% detected once. The V call is TRBV12-3 or TRBV12-4, the J call TRBJ2-3; weak D call: TRBD2 (5 bases). The sequencing input was axillary lymph node tissue. The sequence was obtained from a female donor with breast cancer. Some clones in this sample may be carry-over from other donors' samples. As DNA, the CDR3 is TGTGCCAGCAGTTTCGCCGGGAATACAGATACGCAGTATTTT. As protein: CASSFAGNTDTQYF.